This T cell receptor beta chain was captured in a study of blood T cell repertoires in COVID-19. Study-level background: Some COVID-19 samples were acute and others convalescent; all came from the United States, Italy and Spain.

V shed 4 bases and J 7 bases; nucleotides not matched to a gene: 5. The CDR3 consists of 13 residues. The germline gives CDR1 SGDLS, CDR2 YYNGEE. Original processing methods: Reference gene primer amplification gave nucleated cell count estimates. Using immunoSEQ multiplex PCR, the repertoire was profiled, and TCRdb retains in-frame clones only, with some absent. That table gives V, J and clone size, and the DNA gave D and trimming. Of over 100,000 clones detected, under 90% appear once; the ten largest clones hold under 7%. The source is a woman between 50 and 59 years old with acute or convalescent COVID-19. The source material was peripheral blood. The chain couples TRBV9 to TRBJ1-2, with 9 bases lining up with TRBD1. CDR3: CASSSRTGAGYTF. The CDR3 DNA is TGTGCCAGCAGCTCGCGGACAGGGGCTGGCTACACCTTC. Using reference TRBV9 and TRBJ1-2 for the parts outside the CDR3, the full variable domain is DSGVTQTPKHLITATGQRVTLRCSPRSGDLSVYWYQQSLDQGLQFLIQYYNGEERAKGNILERFSAQQFPDLHSELNLSSLELGDSALYFCASSSRTGAGYTFGSGTRLTVV.